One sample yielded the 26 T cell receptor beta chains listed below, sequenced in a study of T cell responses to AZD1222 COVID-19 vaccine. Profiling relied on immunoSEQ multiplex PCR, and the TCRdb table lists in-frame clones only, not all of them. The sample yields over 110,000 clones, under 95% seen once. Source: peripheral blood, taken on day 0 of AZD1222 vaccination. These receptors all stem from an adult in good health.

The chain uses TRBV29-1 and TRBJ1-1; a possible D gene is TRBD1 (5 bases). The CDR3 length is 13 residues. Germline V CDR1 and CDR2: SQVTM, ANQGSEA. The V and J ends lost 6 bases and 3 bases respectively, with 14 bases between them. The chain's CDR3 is CSVPGPTDTEAFF. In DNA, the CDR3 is TGCAGCGTCCCGGGACCTACGGACACTGAAGCTTTCTTT.

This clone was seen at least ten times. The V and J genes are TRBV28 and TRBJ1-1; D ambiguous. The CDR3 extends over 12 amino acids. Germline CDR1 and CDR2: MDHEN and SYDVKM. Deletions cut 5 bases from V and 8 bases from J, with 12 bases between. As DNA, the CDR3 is TGTGCCAGCAGTAGCTCGAGAGCCGAAGCTTTCTTT. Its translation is CASSSSRAEAFF. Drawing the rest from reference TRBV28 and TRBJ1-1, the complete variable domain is DVKVTQSSRYLVKRTGEKVFLECVQDMDHENMFWYRQDPGLGLRLIYFSYDVKMKEKGDIPEGYSVSREKKERFSLILESASTNQTSMYLCASSSSRAEAFFGQGTRLTVV.

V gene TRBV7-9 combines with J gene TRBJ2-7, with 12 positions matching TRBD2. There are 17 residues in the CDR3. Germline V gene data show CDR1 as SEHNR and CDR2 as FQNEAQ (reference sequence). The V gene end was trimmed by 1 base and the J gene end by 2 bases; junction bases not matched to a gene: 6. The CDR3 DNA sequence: TGTGCCAGCAGCTTAGTTGGATCTAGCGGGAGGGCCTACGAGCAGTACTTC. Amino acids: CASSLVGSSGRAYEQYF.

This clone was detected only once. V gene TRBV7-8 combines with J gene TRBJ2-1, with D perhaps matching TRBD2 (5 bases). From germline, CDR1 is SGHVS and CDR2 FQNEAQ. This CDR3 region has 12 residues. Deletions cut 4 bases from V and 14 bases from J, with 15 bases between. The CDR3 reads CASSSPLTGEFF. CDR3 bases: TGTGCCAGCAGCTCGCCCCTTACCGGGGAGTTCTTC.

DNA of the CDR3: TGTGCCAGTAGTATAGATCTGAGCGGAGAAGAGAACGAGCAGTACTTC. This codes for CASSIDLSGEENEQYF. The chain recombines TRBV19 with TRBJ2-7; D might be TRBD2 (5 bases). CDR1 is LNHDA, CDR2 SQIVND, per germline (reference sequence). The CDR3 is 16 amino acids. Trimming cost V 0 bases and J 5 bases, with 17 bases left between them.

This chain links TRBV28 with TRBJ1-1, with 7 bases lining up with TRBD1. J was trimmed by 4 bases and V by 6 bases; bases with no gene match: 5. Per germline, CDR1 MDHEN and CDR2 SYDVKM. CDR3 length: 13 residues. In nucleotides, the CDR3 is TGTGCCAGCAGACCCAGGGGGAGCACTGAAGCTTTCTTT. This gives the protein CASRPRGSTEAFF. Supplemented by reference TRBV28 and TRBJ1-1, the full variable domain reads DVKVTQSSRYLVKRTGEKVFLECVQDMDHENMFWYRQDPGLGLRLIYFSYDVKMKEKGDIPEGYSVSREKKERFSLILESASTNQTSMYLCASRPRGSTEAFFGQGTRLTVV.

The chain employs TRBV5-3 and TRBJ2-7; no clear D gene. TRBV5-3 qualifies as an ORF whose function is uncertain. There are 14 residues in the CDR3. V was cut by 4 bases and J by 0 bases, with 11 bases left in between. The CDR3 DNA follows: TGTGCCAGAAGCACCGGCAGCGCCTCCTACGAGCAGTACTTC. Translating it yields CARSTGSASYEQYF.

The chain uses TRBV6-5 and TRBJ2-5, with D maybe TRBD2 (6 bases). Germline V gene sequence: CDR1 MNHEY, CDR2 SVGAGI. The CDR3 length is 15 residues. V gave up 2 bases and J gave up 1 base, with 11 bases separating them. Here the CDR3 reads CASSYQSGSQETQYF. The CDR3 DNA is TGTGCCAGCAGTTACCAAAGCGGGTCCCAAGAGACCCAGTACTTC.

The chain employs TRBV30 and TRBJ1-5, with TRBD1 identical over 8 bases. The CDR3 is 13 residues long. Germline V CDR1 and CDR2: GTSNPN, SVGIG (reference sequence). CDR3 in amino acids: CASTGDPNQPQHF. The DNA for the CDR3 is TGTGCATCGACAGGGGATCCCAATCAGCCCCAGCATTTT.

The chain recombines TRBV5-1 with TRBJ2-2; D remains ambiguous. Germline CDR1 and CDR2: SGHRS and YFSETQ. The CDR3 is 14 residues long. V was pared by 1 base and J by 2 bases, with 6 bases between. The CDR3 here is CASSLWGNTGELFF. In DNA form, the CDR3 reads TGCGCCAGCAGCTTGTGGGGAAACACCGGGGAGCTGTTTTTT. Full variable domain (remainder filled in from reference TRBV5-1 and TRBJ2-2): KAGVTQTPRYLIKTRGQQVTLSCSPISGHRSVSWYQQTPGQGLQFLFEYFSETQRNKGNFPGRFSGRQFSNSRSEMNVSTLELGDSALYLCASSLWGNTGELFFGEGSRLTVL.

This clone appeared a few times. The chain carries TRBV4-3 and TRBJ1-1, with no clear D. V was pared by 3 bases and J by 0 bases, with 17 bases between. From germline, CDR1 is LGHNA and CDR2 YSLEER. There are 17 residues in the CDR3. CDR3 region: CASSHHGFLGMNTEAFF. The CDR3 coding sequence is TGCGCCAGCAGCCACCATGGATTTCTGGGCATGAACACTGAAGCTTTCTTT.

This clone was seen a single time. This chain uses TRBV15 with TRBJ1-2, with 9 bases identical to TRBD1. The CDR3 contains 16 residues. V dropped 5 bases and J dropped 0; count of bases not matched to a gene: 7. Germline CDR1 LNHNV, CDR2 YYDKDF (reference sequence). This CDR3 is CATSRDRVLSNYGYTF. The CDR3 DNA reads TGTGCCACCAGCCGGGACAGGGTTCTTTCTAACTATGGCTACACCTTC.

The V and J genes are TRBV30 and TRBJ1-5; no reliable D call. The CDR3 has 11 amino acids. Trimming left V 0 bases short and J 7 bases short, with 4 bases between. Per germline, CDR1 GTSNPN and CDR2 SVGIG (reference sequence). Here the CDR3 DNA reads TGTGCCTGGAGTGTAGGACAGCCCCAGCATTTT. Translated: CAWSVGQPQHF.

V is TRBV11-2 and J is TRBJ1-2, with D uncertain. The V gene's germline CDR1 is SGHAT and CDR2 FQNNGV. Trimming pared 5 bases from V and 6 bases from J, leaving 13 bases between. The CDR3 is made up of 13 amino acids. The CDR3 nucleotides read TGTGCCAGCAGCCCGACCGGGCTTGATGGCTACACCTTC. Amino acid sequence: CASSPTGLDGYTF. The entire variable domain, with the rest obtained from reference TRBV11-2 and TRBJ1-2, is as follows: EAGVAQSPRYKIIEKRQSVAFWCNPISGHATLYWYQQILGQGPKLLIQFQNNGVVDDSQLPKDRFSAERLKGVDSTLKIQPAKLEDSAVYLCASSPTGLDGYTFGSGTRLTVV.

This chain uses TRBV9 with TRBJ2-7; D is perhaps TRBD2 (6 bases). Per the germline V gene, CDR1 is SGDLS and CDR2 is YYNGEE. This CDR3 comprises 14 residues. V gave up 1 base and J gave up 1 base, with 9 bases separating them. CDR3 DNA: TGTGCCAGCAGCGTATATAGCGGATCCTACGAGCAGTACTTC. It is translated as CASSVYSGSYEQYF.

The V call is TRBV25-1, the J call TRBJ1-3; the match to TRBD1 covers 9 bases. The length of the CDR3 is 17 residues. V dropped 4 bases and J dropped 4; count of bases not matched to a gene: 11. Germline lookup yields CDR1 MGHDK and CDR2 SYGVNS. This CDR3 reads CASSGPWDRAGGNTIYF. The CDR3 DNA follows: TGTGCCAGCAGTGGGCCATGGGACAGGGCGGGCGGAAACACCATATATTTT.

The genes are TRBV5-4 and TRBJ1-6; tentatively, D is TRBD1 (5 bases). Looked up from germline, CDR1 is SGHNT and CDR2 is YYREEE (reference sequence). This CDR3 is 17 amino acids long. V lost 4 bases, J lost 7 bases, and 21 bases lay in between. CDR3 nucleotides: TGTGCCAGCAGCCCCCGCGCCGGAGGTCAGGGCAATTCACCCCTCCACTTT. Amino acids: CASSPRAGGQGNSPLHF.

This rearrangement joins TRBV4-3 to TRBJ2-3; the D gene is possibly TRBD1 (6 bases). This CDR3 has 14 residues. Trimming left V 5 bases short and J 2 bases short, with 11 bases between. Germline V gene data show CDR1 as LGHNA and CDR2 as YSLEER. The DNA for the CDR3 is TGCGCCAGCAGCTTCCGGGACACCACAGATACGCAGTATTTT. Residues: CASSFRDTTDTQYF.

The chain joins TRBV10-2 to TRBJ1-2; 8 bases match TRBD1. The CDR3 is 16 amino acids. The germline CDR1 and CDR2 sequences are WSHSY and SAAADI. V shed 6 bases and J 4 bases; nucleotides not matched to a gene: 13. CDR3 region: CASSDQTGAGSYGYTF. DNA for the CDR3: TGCGCCAGCAGCGATCAGACAGGGGCGGGGAGCTATGGCTACACCTTC.

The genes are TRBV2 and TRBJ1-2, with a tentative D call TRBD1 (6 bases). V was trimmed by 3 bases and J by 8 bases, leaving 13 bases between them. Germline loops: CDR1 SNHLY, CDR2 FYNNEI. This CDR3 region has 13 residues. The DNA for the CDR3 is TGTGCCAGCAGTGATAGGGGGTACAGCGGCTACACCTTC. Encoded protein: CASSDRGYSGYTF.

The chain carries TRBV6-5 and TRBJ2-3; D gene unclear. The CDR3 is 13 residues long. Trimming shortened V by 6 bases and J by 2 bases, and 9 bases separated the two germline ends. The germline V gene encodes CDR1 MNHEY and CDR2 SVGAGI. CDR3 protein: CASRAYHTDTQYF. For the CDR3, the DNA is TGTGCCAGCAGGGCGTACCACACAGATACGCAGTATTTT.

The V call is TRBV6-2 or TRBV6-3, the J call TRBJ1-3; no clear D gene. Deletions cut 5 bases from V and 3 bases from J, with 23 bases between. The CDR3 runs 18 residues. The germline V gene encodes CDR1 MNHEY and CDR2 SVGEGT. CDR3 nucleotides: TGTGCCAGCAGTCCCGGCCCATCTTCGACGTCCCATGGAAACACCATATATTTT. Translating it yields CASSPGPSSTSHGNTIYF.

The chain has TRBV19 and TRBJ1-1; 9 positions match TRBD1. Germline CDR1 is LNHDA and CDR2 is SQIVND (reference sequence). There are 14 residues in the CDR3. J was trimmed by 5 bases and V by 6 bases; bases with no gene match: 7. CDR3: CASRKTGGETEAFF. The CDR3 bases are TGTGCCAGTAGGAAGACAGGGGGGGAGACTGAAGCTTTCTTT.

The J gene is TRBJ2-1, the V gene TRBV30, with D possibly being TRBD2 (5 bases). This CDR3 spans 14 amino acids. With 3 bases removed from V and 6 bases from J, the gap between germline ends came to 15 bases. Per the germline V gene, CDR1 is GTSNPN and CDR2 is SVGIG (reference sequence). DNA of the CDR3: TGTGCCTGGAGCTTGAGAACTAGTCGCAATGAGCAGTTCTTC. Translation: CAWSLRTSRNEQFF.

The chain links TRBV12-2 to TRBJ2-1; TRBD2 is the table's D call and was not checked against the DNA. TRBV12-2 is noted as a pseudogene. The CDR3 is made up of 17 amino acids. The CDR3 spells CASRLAPRGLAGLEQFF. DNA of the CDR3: TGTGCAAGTCGCTTAGCGCCTCGGGGACTAGCGGGTCTTGAGCAGTTCTTC.

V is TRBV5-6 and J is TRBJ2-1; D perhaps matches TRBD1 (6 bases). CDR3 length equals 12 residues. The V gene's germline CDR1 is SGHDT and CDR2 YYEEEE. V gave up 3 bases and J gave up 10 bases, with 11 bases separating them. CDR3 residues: CASSSTGQEQFF. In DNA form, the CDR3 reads TGTGCCAGCAGCTCGACAGGACAAGAGCAGTTCTTC.